One and the same sample provided the 22 T cell receptor beta chains below, sequenced in a study of blood T cell repertoires in COVID-19. Assay used: immunoSEQ multiplex PCR; TCRdb lists only in-frame clones, some missing. The table records roughly 200,000 clones, over 80% of them present only once. The sample comprised peripheral blood. The receptors were gathered from a woman aged 40 to 55 with COVID-19, enrolled during active disease.

The rearrangement uses TRBV27 and TRBJ2-7; D is possibly TRBD2 (6 bases). This CDR3 region has 14 residues. Germline assignment: CDR1 MNHEY and CDR2 SMNVEV (reference sequence). V was pared by 4 bases and J by 6 bases, with 16 bases between. The CDR3 coding sequence is TGTGCCAGCAGTTATACCGGGGGTAGAATCGAGCAGTACTTC. Translating it yields CASSYTGGRIEQYF.

The V and J genes are TRBV10-1 and TRBJ1-6; a possible D gene is TRBD1 (5 bases). The CDR3 contains 15 residues. The germline CDR1 and CDR2 sequences are WNHNN and SYGVQD (reference sequence). The ends were cut back, 6 bases at V and 6 bases at J, with 15 bases in the middle. The CDR3 loop reads CASSPQGRSNSPLHF. CDR3 nucleotide sequence: TGCGCCAGCAGCCCCCAGGGCCGGAGTAATTCACCCCTCCACTTT.

This sequence joins TRBV29-1 and TRBJ2-1; possible D gene TRBD1, 6 bases. Germline values: CDR1 SQVTM, CDR2 ANQGSEA. CDR3 length: 10 residues. V was cut by 7 bases and J by 12 bases, with 13 bases left in between. CDR3 in amino acids: CSAEQGMQFF. CDR3 nucleotides: TGCAGCGCGGAACAGGGAATGCAGTTCTTC.

The chain employs TRBV7-6 and TRBJ1-2; D call uncertain. Germline V CDR1 and CDR2: SGHVS, FNYEAQ. CDR3 length: 14 residues. Trimming shortened V by 1 base and J by 1 base, and 7 bases separated the two germline ends. CDR3 sequence (DNA): TGTGCCAGCAGCTTAGATCAACTTAACTATGGCTACACCTTC. It encodes CASSLDQLNYGYTF.

The chain employs TRBV28 and TRBJ1-4; TRBD1 matches at 7 bases. CDR3 length: 16 amino acids. After removal of 2 bases from V and 0 bases from J, the junction contained 3 bases not matched to a gene. Per the germline V gene, CDR1 is MDHEN and CDR2 is SYDVKM. CDR3 bases: TGTGCCAGCAGTTTAACAGGGGATGCAACTAATGAAAAACTGTTTTTT. Encoded protein: CASSLTGDATNEKLFF.

Only a few counts were recorded for this clone. The chain joins TRBV6-5 to TRBJ1-3, with 8 positions matching TRBD1. The ends lost 6 bases at V and 2 bases at J; junction bases unmatched: 6. CDR1 MNHEY and CDR2 SVGAGI come from the germline V gene. CDR3 size: 15 residues. CDR3 sequence: CASSKTGVTGNTIYF. As DNA, the CDR3 is TGTGCCAGCAGCAAGACAGGGGTCACTGGAAACACCATATATTTT.

DNA for the CDR3: TGTGCCAGCACCTTGGGAGGGGAGTATGGCTACACCTTC. Residues: CASTLGGEYGYTF. The chain combines TRBV12-3 or TRBV12-4 with TRBJ1-2; tentatively, D is TRBD1 (5 bases). Trimming shortened V by 7 bases and J by 5 bases, and 14 bases separated the two germline ends. This CDR3 region has 13 residues.

V usage is TRBV7-9 and J usage is TRBJ1-6, with TRBD1 matching 9 bases. J was trimmed by 7 bases and V by 5 bases; bases with no gene match: 9. Germline V gene data show CDR1 as SEHNR and CDR2 as FQNEAQ (reference sequence). The CDR3 contains 16 residues. For the CDR3, the DNA is TGTGCCAGCAGCGGAACCGGGACAGGGACGAATTCACCCCTCCACTTT. It codes for CASSGTGTGTNSPLHF.

The chain combines TRBV24-1 with TRBJ2-7; 11 nucleotides line up with TRBD1. This CDR3 has 12 amino acids. V trimming: 12 bases; J trimming: 5 bases; junction bases outside the gene matches: 5. Germline V gene data show CDR1 as KGHDR and CDR2 as SFDVKD. CDR3 in DNA: TGTGCCGGACAGGGGGCCGTTGACGAGCAGTACTTC. Translating gives CAGQGAVDEQYF.

This chain joins TRBV3-1 (or the pseudogene TRBV3-2) and TRBJ2-5; 7 bases are a match to TRBD2. Germline V gives CDR1 LGHDT, CDR2 YNNKEL (reference sequence). After removal of 4 bases from V and 9 bases from J, the junction contained 11 bases not matched to a gene. The length of the CDR3 is 14 residues. This CDR3 is CASSLGTKGWPQYF. CDR3 nucleotide sequence: TGTGCCAGCAGCCTAGGGACTAAGGGATGGCCCCAGTACTTC.

The CDR3 region is CASSLTSRGVGVGYTF. Here the CDR3 DNA reads TGTGCCAGCAGTTTAACCTCCCGGGGGGTAGGGGTTGGCTACACCTTC. The V and J genes are TRBV28 and TRBJ1-2; perhaps TRBD1 as D (5 bases). V was pared by 2 bases and J by 7 bases, with 20 bases between. This CDR3 spans 16 amino acids. The germline CDR1 and CDR2 sequences are MDHEN and SYDVKM.

This clone was counted a single time. The V gene is TRBV28, the J gene TRBJ2-7; TRBD2 matches 7 bases. Germline CDR1 reads MDHEN; CDR2 reads SYDVKM. Trimming at V came to 2 bases and at J to 2 bases, leaving 3 bases not matched to a gene. The CDR3 has 14 residues. For the CDR3, the DNA is TGTGCCAGCAGTTTAGGGCGGGGGACCTACGAGCAGTACTTC. Amino acids: CASSLGRGTYEQYF.

J is TRBJ1-6 and V is TRBV13; tentative D call: TRBD1 (6 bases). The CDR3 has 18 amino acids. The germline V gene has CDR1 PRHDT and CDR2 FYEKMQ (reference sequence). Trimming pared 5 bases from V and 0 bases from J, leaving 17 bases between. The CDR3 DNA is TGTGCCAGCAGCAGAAGGACAGCCTTAAGCTCCTATAATTCACCCCTCCACTTT. It is translated as CASSRRTALSSYNSPLHF.

The table lists this clone with a few counts. This chain uses TRBV11-2 with TRBJ1-5; 11 bases agree with TRBD1. The CDR3 loop spans 17 amino acids. CDR1 and CDR2 (germline): SGHAT, FQNNGV. The junction had 7 bases not matched to a gene; V was cut back by 1 base and J by 5 bases. The CDR3 region has the DNA TGTGCCAGCAGCTTAGGGACAGGGGGCGCGAGATATCAGCCCCAGCATTTT. Translated: CASSLGTGGARYQPQHF.

This chain joins TRBV25-1 and TRBJ1-2, with a tentative D call TRBD1 (5 bases). V lost 7 bases and J lost 8, with 23 bases in between. CDR3 length: 15 amino acids. The germline gives CDR1 MGHDK, CDR2 SYGVNS. The CDR3 DNA reads TGTGCCAGCACGAGTCAGGGCTTGGTTAACGAGGGCTACACCTTC. This gives the protein CASTSQGLVNEGYTF.

This chain connects TRBV18 to TRBJ2-2; a weak D match, TRBD1 (6 bases). The CDR3 is made up of 14 amino acids. V shed 8 bases and J shed 2 bases, with 12 bases lying between them. The germline gives CDR1 KGHSH, CDR2 LQKENI. As DNA, the CDR3 is TGTGCCAGCCTCGGGACACGTAACACCGGGGAGCTGTTTTTT. The encoded protein is CASLGTRNTGELFF.

The V call is TRBV15, the J call TRBJ2-5; tentative D call: TRBD2 (7 bases). CDR3 size: 18 residues. Germline values: CDR1 LNHNV, CDR2 YYDKDF (reference sequence). Trimming pared 2 bases from V and 1 base from J, leaving 20 bases between. CDR3 residues: CATSRITVVAGAQETQYF. In DNA form, the CDR3 reads TGTGCCACCAGCAGAATCACGGTTGTGGCGGGGGCCCAAGAGACCCAGTACTTC.

V gene TRBV11-2 combines with J gene TRBJ2-1, with D maybe TRBD1 (5 bases). This CDR3 spans 15 amino acids. Germline values: CDR1 SGHAT, CDR2 FQNNGV. Trimming cost V 1 base and J 5 bases, with 12 bases left between them. The CDR3 DNA follows: TGTGCCAGCAGCTTAGGTAGGGGCGGAAACAATGAGCAGTTCTTC. Residues: CASSLGRGGNNEQFF.

The V gene is TRBV6-1, the J gene TRBJ2-3, with D tentatively TRBD2 (7 bases). V gave up 2 bases and J gave up 3 bases, with 12 bases separating them. Germline loops: CDR1 MNHNS, CDR2 SASEGT. The CDR3 contains 15 residues. The CDR3 nucleotides read TGTGCCAGCAGTGAACCCGGGGGGCCGACAGATACGCAGTATTTT. It yields the protein CASSEPGGPTDTQYF.

The chain has TRBV14 and TRBJ2-7; TRBD1 aligns across 10 bases. The CDR3 runs 15 residues. V trimming: 6 bases; J trimming: 0 bases; junction bases outside the gene matches: 5. CDR1 and CDR2 (germline): SGHDN, FVKESK. The CDR3 is CASRGQGKSSYEQYF. DNA for the CDR3: TGTGCCAGCAGGGGACAGGGGAAGAGCTCCTACGAGCAGTACTTC. Using reference TRBV14 and TRBJ2-7 for the parts outside the CDR3, the full variable domain is EAGVTQFPSHSVIEKGQTVTLRCDPISGHDNLYWYRRVMGKEIKFLLHFVKESKQDESGMPNNRFLAERTGGTYSTLKVQPAELEDSGVYFCASRGQGKSSYEQYFGPGTRLTVT.

The rearrangement joins TRBV5-1 to TRBJ2-1; D gene ambiguous. Germline V gene lookup returns CDR1 SGHRS and CDR2 YFSETQ. Trimming removed 4 bases from V and 5 bases from J, with 7 bases in between. CDR3 length: 12 residues. The CDR3 region is CASSHGDNEQFF. Written as DNA, the CDR3 is TGCGCCAGCAGCCATGGAGACAATGAGCAGTTCTTC.

This clone came up once. V usage is TRBV5-6 and J usage is TRBJ2-1, with TRBD2 matching over 11 bases. CDR3 length: 17 residues. Germline V gene lookup returns CDR1 SGHDT and CDR2 YYEEEE. The V gene end was trimmed by 2 bases and the J gene end by 7 bases; junction bases not matched to a gene: 11. CDR3 region: CASSFVSGGAIRNEQFF. The CDR3 DNA reads as TGTGCCAGCAGCTTCGTTAGCGGGGGGGCCATTCGAAATGAGCAGTTCTTC.